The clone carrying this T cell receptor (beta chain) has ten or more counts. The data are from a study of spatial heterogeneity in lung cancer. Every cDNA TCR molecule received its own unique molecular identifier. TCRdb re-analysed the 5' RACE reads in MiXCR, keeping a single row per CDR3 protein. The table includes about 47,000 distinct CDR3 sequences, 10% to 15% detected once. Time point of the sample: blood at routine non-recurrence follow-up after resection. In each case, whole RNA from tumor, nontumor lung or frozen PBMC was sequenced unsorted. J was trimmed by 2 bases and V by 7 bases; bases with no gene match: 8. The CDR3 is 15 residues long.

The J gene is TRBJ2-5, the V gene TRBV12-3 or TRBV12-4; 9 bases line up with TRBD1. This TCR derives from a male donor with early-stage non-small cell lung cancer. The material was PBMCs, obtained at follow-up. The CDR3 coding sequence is TGTGCCAGCATAACTGGGACAGGGAATCAAGAGACCCAGTACTTC. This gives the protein CASITGTGNQETQYF.